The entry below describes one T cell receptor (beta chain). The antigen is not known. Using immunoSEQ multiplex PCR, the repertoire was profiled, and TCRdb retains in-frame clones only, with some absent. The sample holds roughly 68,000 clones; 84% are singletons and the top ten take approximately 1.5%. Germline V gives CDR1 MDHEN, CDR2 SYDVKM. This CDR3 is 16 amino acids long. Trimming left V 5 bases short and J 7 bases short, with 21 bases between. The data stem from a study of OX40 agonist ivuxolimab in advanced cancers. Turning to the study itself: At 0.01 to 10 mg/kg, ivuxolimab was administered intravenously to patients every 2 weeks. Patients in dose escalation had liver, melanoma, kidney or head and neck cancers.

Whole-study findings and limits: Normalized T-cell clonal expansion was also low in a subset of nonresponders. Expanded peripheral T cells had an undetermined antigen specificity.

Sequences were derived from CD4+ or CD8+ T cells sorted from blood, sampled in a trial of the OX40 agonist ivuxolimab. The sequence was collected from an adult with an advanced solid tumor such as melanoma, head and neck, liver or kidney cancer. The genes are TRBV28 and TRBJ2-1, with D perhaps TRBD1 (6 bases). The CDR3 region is CASSLITGWGRNEQFF. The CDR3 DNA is TGTGCCAGCAGTCTAATCACAGGGTGGGGGCGGAATGAGCAGTTCTTC.